A selection of T cell receptor beta chains follows, all from one sample in a study of blood T cell repertoires in COVID-19. The repertoire was sequenced with immunoSEQ multiplex PCR; TCRdb's copy has only in-frame clones and lacks some. The sample has a few hundred thousand clones, about nine tenths seen once. Input material: peripheral blood. Receptors were obtained from a woman aged 25 to 39 with active or convalescent COVID-19. The CDR3 runs from the conserved cysteine through the conserved F or W. The order of the fields is V gene, D gene, clone size, J gene, CDR3 length, CDR3 protein, CDR3 DNA. D genes are given only for firm matches. Size values are once, few and many counts, or a class for expanded clones, and some rows have none.

V gene: TRBV7-8
D gene: .
clone size: .
J gene: TRBJ2-7
CDR3 length: 15
CDR3 protein: CASSFQAGKPYEQYF
CDR3 DNA: TGTGCCAGCAGCTTTCAGGCAGGGAAGCCCTACGAGCAGTACTTC

V gene: TRBV5-1
D gene: .
clone size: .
J gene: TRBJ2-2
CDR3 length: 12
CDR3 protein: CASVAGTGELFF
CDR3 DNA: TGCGCCAGCGTGGCGGGGACCGGGGAGCTGTTTTTT

V gene: TRBV25-1
D gene: TRBD1
clone size: .
J gene: TRBJ2-3
CDR3 length: 15
CDR3 protein: CASSSGQGARDTQYF
CDR3 DNA: TGTGCCAGCAGTTCGGGACAGGGGGCGAGAGATACGCAGTATTTT

V gene: TRBV6-5
D gene: .
clone size: .
J gene: TRBJ1-6
CDR3 length: 11
CDR3 protein: CASGPDSPLHF
CDR3 DNA: TGTGCCAGCGGCCCAGATTCACCCCTCCACTTT

V gene: TRBV9
D gene: TRBD1
clone size: once
J gene: TRBJ1-2
CDR3 length: 16
CDR3 protein: CASSVSSRQGLNGYTF
CDR3 DNA: TGTGCCAGCAGCGTATCTTCACGACAGGGGCTGAATGGCTACACCTTC

V gene: TRBV29-1
D gene: TRBD1
clone size: .
J gene: TRBJ1-1
CDR3 length: 16
CDR3 protein: CSVARTGGVGNTEAFF
CDR3 DNA: TGCAGCGTTGCTCGGACAGGGGGCGTCGGGAACACTGAAGCTTTCTTT

V gene: TRBV9
D gene: .
clone size: .
J gene: TRBJ1-3
CDR3 length: 14
CDR3 protein: CASSVGYSGNTIYF
CDR3 DNA: TGTGCCAGCAGCGTAGGTTACTCTGGAAACACCATATATTTT

V gene: TRBV19
D gene: .
clone size: .
J gene: TRBJ2-7
CDR3 length: 13
CDR3 protein: CASSIKQGFEQYF
CDR3 DNA: TGTGCCAGTAGTATCAAACAGGGTTTCGAGCAGTACTTC

V gene: TRBV9
D gene: .
clone size: .
J gene: TRBJ2-1
CDR3 length: 17
CDR3 protein: CASSASMDGSSYNEQFF
CDR3 DNA: TGTGCCAGCAGCGCAAGCATGGACGGGAGCTCCTACAATGAGCAGTTCTTC

V gene: TRBV2
D gene: .
clone size: .
J gene: TRBJ1-1
CDR3 length: 14
CDR3 protein: CASSEQGLNTEAFF
CDR3 DNA: TGTGCCAGCAGTGAACAGGGGTTGAACACTGAAGCTTTCTTT

V gene: TRBV7-2
D gene: .
clone size: .
J gene: TRBJ2-7
CDR3 length: 13
CDR3 protein: CASSLASSDEQYF
CDR3 DNA: TGTGCCAGCAGCTTAGCTAGCTCAGACGAGCAGTACTTC

V gene: TRBV19
D gene: .
clone size: .
J gene: TRBJ1-5
CDR3 length: 16
CDR3 protein: CASSIPGGVGNQPQHF
CDR3 DNA: TGTGCCAGTAGTATTCCCGGGGGGGTCGGCAATCAGCCCCAGCATTTT

V gene: TRBV14
D gene: .
clone size: .
J gene: TRBJ1-1
CDR3 length: 13
CDR3 protein: CASSQDRNTEAFF
CDR3 DNA: TGTGCCAGCAGCCAAGATAGGAACACTGAAGCTTTCTTT

V gene: TRBV14
D gene: .
clone size: .
J gene: TRBJ1-5
CDR3 length: 11
CDR3 protein: CASSQGLAQHF
CDR3 DNA: TGTGCCAGCAGCCAAGGACTGGCCCAGCATTTT

V gene: TRBV29-1
D gene: TRBD1
clone size: once
J gene: TRBJ2-5
CDR3 length: 12
CDR3 protein: CSGTGAGETQYF
CDR3 DNA: TGCAGCGGAACAGGGGCCGGGGAGACCCAGTACTTC

V gene: TRBV28
D gene: TRBD2
clone size: .
J gene: TRBJ2-3
CDR3 length: 15
CDR3 protein: CASRGRTSGPDTQYF
CDR3 DNA: TGTGCCAGCAGGGGACGGACTAGCGGTCCAGATACGCAGTATTTT

V gene: TRBV5-5
D gene: .
clone size: .
J gene: TRBJ1-1
CDR3 length: 15
CDR3 protein: CASSLVPGENTEAFF
CDR3 DNA: TGTGCCAGCAGCTTGGTTCCGGGGGAGAACACTGAAGCTTTCTTT

V gene: TRBV6-2/TRBV6-3
D gene: .
clone size: .
J gene: TRBJ1-1
CDR3 length: 12
CDR3 protein: CASSTHGEQAFF
CDR3 DNA: TGTGCCAGCAGCACCCACGGGGAACAAGCTTTCTTT

V gene: TRBV7-3
D gene: .
clone size: .
J gene: TRBJ2-2
CDR3 length: 14
CDR3 protein: CASSWTENTGELFF
CDR3 DNA: TGTGCCAGCAGCTGGACAGAGAACACCGGGGAGCTGTTTTTT

V gene: TRBV18
D gene: TRBD1
clone size: .
J gene: TRBJ1-4
CDR3 length: 16
CDR3 protein: CASSPPGDRGNEKLFF
CDR3 DNA: TGTGCCAGCTCACCCCCGGGAGACAGGGGAAATGAAAAACTGTTTTTT

V gene: TRBV14
D gene: TRBD2
clone size: .
J gene: TRBJ2-5
CDR3 length: 15
CDR3 protein: CASRSGLAPRETQYF
CDR3 DNA: TGTGCCAGCAGATCGGGACTAGCCCCCCGGGAGACCCAGTACTTC

V gene: TRBV15
D gene: TRBD2
clone size: .
J gene: TRBJ2-1
CDR3 length: 17
CDR3 protein: CATSRVTSGGLYNEQFF
CDR3 DNA: TGTGCCACCAGCAGAGTAACTAGCGGGGGGTTGTACAATGAGCAGTTCTTC

V gene: TRBV29-1
D gene: TRBD1
clone size: .
J gene: TRBJ2-6
CDR3 length: 16
CDR3 protein: CSVSDRAPSGANVLTF
CDR3 DNA: TGCAGCGTCAGCGACAGGGCCCCTTCTGGGGCCAACGTCCTGACTTTC

V gene: TRBV7-9
D gene: TRBD1
clone size: .
J gene: TRBJ2-3
CDR3 length: 17
CDR3 protein: CASSLALGDRGGDTQYF
CDR3 DNA: TGTGCCAGCAGCTTAGCGCTGGGGGACAGGGGTGGAGATACGCAGTATTTT

V gene: TRBV7-2
D gene: .
clone size: .
J gene: TRBJ2-1
CDR3 length: 15
CDR3 protein: CASSQTTAPYNEQFF
CDR3 DNA: TGTGCCAGCAGCCAAACGACAGCCCCCTACAATGAGCAGTTCTTC

V gene: TRBV19
D gene: .
clone size: .
J gene: TRBJ1-2
CDR3 length: 13
CDR3 protein: CASSRDFHYGYTF
CDR3 DNA: TGTGCCAGTAGTCGGGACTTCCACTATGGCTACACCTTC

V gene: TRBV4-1
D gene: TRBD1
clone size: .
J gene: TRBJ1-2
CDR3 length: 14
CDR3 protein: CASSHGDRVYGYTF
CDR3 DNA: TGCGCCAGCAGCCACGGGGACAGGGTGTATGGCTACACCTTC

V gene: TRBV7-9
D gene: TRBD1
clone size: few
J gene: TRBJ1-6
CDR3 length: 18
CDR3 protein: CASSPTPPLDRGNSPLHF
CDR3 DNA: TGTGCCAGCAGCCCAACACCTCCCCTCGACAGGGGTAATTCACCCCTCCACTTT

V gene: TRBV13
D gene: TRBD1
clone size: .
J gene: TRBJ1-1
CDR3 length: 13
CDR3 protein: CASSLNRGTEAFF
CDR3 DNA: TGTGCCAGCAGCTTGAACAGGGGTACTGAAGCTTTCTTT

V gene: TRBV5-1
D gene: TRBD2
clone size: .
J gene: TRBJ2-6
CDR3 length: 15
CDR3 protein: CASTQRGTGANVLTF
CDR3 DNA: TGCGCCAGCACCCAGCGGGGGACAGGGGCCAACGTCCTGACTTTC

V gene: TRBV2
D gene: .
clone size: .
J gene: TRBJ2-1
CDR3 length: 15
CDR3 protein: CASSSQGGLYNEQFF
CDR3 DNA: TGTGCCAGCAGCTCACAGGGTGGACTTTACAATGAGCAGTTCTTC

V gene: TRBV7-9
D gene: TRBD2
clone size: .
J gene: TRBJ2-1
CDR3 length: 19
CDR3 protein: CASSLPPPRAGGPQNEQFF
CDR3 DNA: TGTGCCAGCAGCTTACCGCCCCCACGGGCGGGGGGGCCTCAGAATGAGCAGTTCTTC

V gene: TRBV28
D gene: TRBD1
clone size: .
J gene: TRBJ1-2
CDR3 length: 16
CDR3 protein: CASSTRTGLANYGYTF
CDR3 DNA: TGTGCCAGCAGCACCCGGACAGGCCTAGCTAACTATGGCTACACCTTC

V gene: TRBV12-5
D gene: .
clone size: .
J gene: TRBJ2-3
CDR3 length: 19
CDR3 protein: CASGFHPKQQGVGGDTQYF
CDR3 DNA: TGTGCTAGTGGTTTCCACCCTAAACAACAGGGAGTAGGGGGAGATACGCAGTATTTT

V gene: TRBV5-1
D gene: TRBD2
clone size: .
J gene: TRBJ2-1
CDR3 length: 18
CDR3 protein: CASSKGTSGGPLGNEQFF
CDR3 DNA: TGCGCCAGCAGTAAAGGGACTAGCGGGGGACCCCTTGGCAATGAGCAGTTCTTC

V gene: TRBV19
D gene: .
clone size: .
J gene: TRBJ2-1
CDR3 length: 16
CDR3 protein: CASSILPSRGDNEQFF
CDR3 DNA: TGTGCCAGTAGTATCCTCCCCAGCAGGGGGGACAATGAGCAGTTCTTC

V gene: TRBV5-4
D gene: .
clone size: .
J gene: TRBJ1-1
CDR3 length: 13
CDR3 protein: CASSFSGYTEAFF
CDR3 DNA: TGTGCCAGCAGCTTTTCGGGGTACACTGAAGCTTTCTTT

V gene: TRBV6-2/TRBV6-3
D gene: .
clone size: .
J gene: TRBJ1-5
CDR3 length: 14
CDR3 protein: CASSYAGGRKAQHF
CDR3 DNA: TGTGCCAGCAGTTACGCCGGCGGGCGCAAGGCCCAGCATTTT

V gene: TRBV27
D gene: .
clone size: .
J gene: TRBJ1-5
CDR3 length: 14
CDR3 protein: CASSLRGSNQPQHF
CDR3 DNA: TGTGCCAGCAGTTTAAGAGGCAGCAATCAGCCCCAGCATTTT

V gene: TRBV6-6
D gene: .
clone size: .
J gene: TRBJ1-2
CDR3 length: 13
CDR3 protein: CASSYSSGVGYTF
CDR3 DNA: TGTGCCAGCAGTTACTCATCGGGGGTTGGCTACACCTTC

V gene: TRBV5-1
D gene: TRBD1
clone size: .
J gene: TRBJ2-6
CDR3 length: 17
CDR3 protein: CASSPTGPSSGANVLTF
CDR3 DNA: TGCGCCAGCAGCCCGACAGGGCCGAGCTCTGGGGCCAACGTCCTGACTTTC

V gene: TRBV4-3
D gene: TRBD1
clone size: .
J gene: TRBJ2-7
CDR3 length: 15
CDR3 protein: CASSQDTGGSYEQYF
CDR3 DNA: TGCGCCAGCAGCCAAGATACAGGGGGCTCCTACGAGCAGTACTTC

V gene: TRBV7-9
D gene: .
clone size: .
J gene: TRBJ2-1
CDR3 length: 16
CDR3 protein: CASSSPGLRSYNEQFF
CDR3 DNA: TGTGCCAGCAGCTCACCGGGACTCCGGTCTTACAATGAGCAGTTCTTC

V gene: TRBV5-1
D gene: TRBD1
clone size: .
J gene: TRBJ2-5
CDR3 length: 16
CDR3 protein: CASSSPGQGDQETQYF
CDR3 DNA: TGCGCCAGCAGCTCTCCGGGACAGGGGGACCAAGAGACCCAGTACTTC

V gene: TRBV11-2
D gene: TRBD1
clone size: .
J gene: TRBJ2-7
CDR3 length: 15
CDR3 protein: CASSSSGTGGVEQYF
CDR3 DNA: TGTGCCAGCAGCTCCTCTGGGACAGGGGGTGTCGAGCAGTACTTC

V gene: TRBV4-1
D gene: .
clone size: few
J gene: TRBJ1-3
CDR3 length: 13
CDR3 protein: CASSQVAGNTIYF
CDR3 DNA: TGCGCCAGCAGCCAAGTGGCAGGAAACACCATATATTTT

V gene: TRBV9
D gene: .
clone size: once
J gene: TRBJ1-6
CDR3 length: 13
CDR3 protein: CASSADGNSPLHF
CDR3 DNA: TGTGCCAGCAGCGCTGACGGGAATTCACCCCTCCACTTT